This passage covers 9 T cell receptor beta chains from one sample sequenced in a study of CD8+CD57+ T cells in acquired aplastic anemia. Genomic DNA, the template, was used for profiling of the TCR beta VDJ and CDR3. TCRdb re-called the reads with MiXCR, one entry per CDR3 protein. The table records 190,000 or so distinct CDR3 sequences, roughly 50% of them present only once. Sequenced patients had shown CD8+CD57+ cell expansion by flow cytometry. Sequencing was done on a sample of sorted CD4+, CD8+, or CD8+CD57+ T cells (not recorded which) from PBMCs. These receptors were collected from a human donor with aplastic anemia.

This clonotype was seen at least ten times. The chain uses TRBV5-1 and TRBJ2-3; D possibly matches TRBD1 or TRBD2 (5 bases each). V was cut by 3 bases and J by 6 bases, with 14 bases left in between. Per the germline V gene, CDR1 is SGHRS and CDR2 is YFSETQ. This CDR3 has 14 residues. The CDR3: CASSSRPGTDTQYF. The CDR3 DNA follows: TGCGCCAGCAGCTCCAGGCCCGGGACGGATACGCAGTATTTT.

This clonotype appeared many times. The V gene is TRBV7-3, the J gene TRBJ2-1; D is possibly TRBD2 (6 bases). V was trimmed by 3 bases and J by 5 bases, leaving 14 bases between them. The CDR3 loop spans 15 amino acids. Germline V lookup: CDR1 SGHTA, CDR2 FQGTGA. CDR3 in DNA: TGTGCCAGCAGCTTGGAGGGCGGCAGAAACAATGAGCAGTTCTTC. Protein sequence: CASSLEGGRNNEQFF.

The gene calls are TRBV20-1 and TRBJ1-1; the match to TRBD1 covers 7 bases. The V segment lost 5 bases and the J segment 3 bases; nucleotides outside the gene matches: 12. CDR3 length: 15 amino acids. Germline values: CDR1 DFQATT, CDR2 SNEGSKA (reference sequence). CDR3 loop: CSARYGTAGYTEAFF. The CDR3, as DNA: TGCAGTGCTCGATACGGGACAGCGGGGTACACTGAAGCTTTCTTT.

This clonotype was recorded at least ten times. The chain uses TRBV6-6 and TRBJ2-5, with a weak D call TRBD1 (6 bases). The CDR3 is 15 amino acids. With 1 base removed from V and 3 bases from J, the gap between germline ends came to 12 bases. Germline CDR1 MNHNY, CDR2 SVGAGI (reference sequence). The DNA for the CDR3 is TGTGCCAGCAGTTACTTGGGCAGGGGAGAAGAGACCCAGTACTTC. It encodes CASSYLGRGEETQYF.

The rearrangement links TRBV7-6 to TRBJ2-7, with a possible D match to TRBD2 (6 bases). This CDR3 has 13 residues. V shed 1 base and J shed 6 bases, with 10 bases lying between them. Germline CDR1 SGHVS, CDR2 FNYEAQ. The CDR3 region is CASSLGQTSEQYF. CDR3 bases: TGTGCCAGCAGCTTAGGTCAGACTAGCGAGCAGTACTTC. Based on the CDR3 plus reference TRBV7-6 and TRBJ2-7, the full variable domain is GAGVSQSPRYKVTKRGQDVALRCDPISGHVSLYWYRQALGQGPEFLTYFNYEAQQDKSGLPNDRFSAERPEGSISTLTIQRTEQRDSAMYRCASSLGQTSEQYFGPGTRLTVT.

This chain joins TRBV5-1 and TRBJ1-1, with unresolved D. The V gene's germline CDR1 is SGHRS and CDR2 YFSETQ. Trimming took off 5 bases at V and 2 bases at J, with 10 bases between the two ends. This CDR3 has 13 residues. This CDR3 is CASSQDGNTEAFF. The CDR3 nucleotides are TGCGCCAGCAGTCAGGACGGCAACACTGAAGCTTTCTTT.

This clonotype was observed many times. The genes are TRBV10-3 and TRBJ2-7, with D tentatively TRBD2 (6 bases). Germline-derived CDR1 and CDR2 are ENHRY and SYGVKD. Trimming stripped 4 bases from V and 0 bases from J, with 13 bases between. The length of the CDR3 is 15 residues. The DNA for the CDR3 is TGTGCCATCAGTGTGGCGGGGTCCACCTCCTACGAGCAGTACTTC. This gives the protein CAISVAGSTSYEQYF.

This clonotype appeared many times. This chain uses TRBV20-1 with TRBJ1-1; 7 positions match TRBD1. V gave up 7 bases and J gave up 1 base; unmatched junction bases: 6. Germline CDR1 reads DFQATT; CDR2 reads SNEGSKA (reference sequence). The CDR3 covers 13 residues. CDR3 region: CSVPGQWNTEAFF. Here the CDR3 DNA reads TGCAGTGTTCCGGGACAGTGGAACACTGAAGCTTTCTTT.

This clonotype was seen more than once but under ten times. A single base separates this from a much larger clone, so it may be a read error. The J gene is TRBJ2-5, the V gene TRBV7-2; no clear D gene. This CDR3 region has 13 residues. The germline V gene has CDR1 SGHTA and CDR2 FQGNSA. The CDR3 reads CAGSLGNQETQYF. The CDR3 DNA reads TGTGCCGGCAGCTTGGGGAACCAAGAGACCCAGTACTTC.